This T cell receptor (beta chain) was obtained from a study of T cells in Graves' hyperthyroidism and ophthalmopathy. CDR1 and CDR2 from the germline V gene are ENHRY and SYGVKD. This CDR3 spans 13 amino acids. V lost 0 bases and J 8 bases, leaving 10 bases between the germline ends. TCR beta CDR3 sequences were amplified from RNA transcripts. Initially, a first-round RT-PCR of the TCR CDR3 employed the HTBI primer set. TCRdb reprocessed the multiplex PCR reads via MiXCR and lists one record per CDR3 protein. The sample yields 250,000 or so distinct CDR3 sequences, approximately 14% seen once. Sequencing input: blood. The V gene is TRBV10-3, the J gene TRBJ1-2; D uncertain. This clonotype was sampled from a woman in her fifties or sixties with Graves' hyperthyroidism that later progressed to Graves' ophthalmopathy. In DNA, the CDR3 is TGTGCCATCAGTGAGTCTTGGGAGCGGGGCTACACCTTC. It codes for CAISESWERGYTF.